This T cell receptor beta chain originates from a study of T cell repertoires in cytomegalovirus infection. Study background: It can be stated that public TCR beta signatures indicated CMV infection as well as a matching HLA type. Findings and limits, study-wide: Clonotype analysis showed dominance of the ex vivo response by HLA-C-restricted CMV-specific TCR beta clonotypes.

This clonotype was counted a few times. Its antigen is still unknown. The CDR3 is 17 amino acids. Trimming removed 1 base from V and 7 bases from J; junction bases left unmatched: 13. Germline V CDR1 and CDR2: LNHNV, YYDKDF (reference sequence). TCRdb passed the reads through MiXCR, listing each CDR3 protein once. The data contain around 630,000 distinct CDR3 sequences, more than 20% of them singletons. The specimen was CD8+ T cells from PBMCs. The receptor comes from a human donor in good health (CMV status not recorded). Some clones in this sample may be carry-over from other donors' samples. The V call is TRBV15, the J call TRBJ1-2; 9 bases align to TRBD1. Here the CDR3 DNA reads TGTGCCACCAGCAGAGGTGGACAGGGGTATGTGGTGCTTGGCTACACCTTC. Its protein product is CATSRGGQGYVVLGYTF.